The 29 T cell receptor beta chains listed next were all sequenced from one sample in a study of cytomegalovirus exposure and HLA in healthy donors. PCR was performed using 60 Vbeta and 13 Jbeta primers. The repertoire was sequenced with immunoSEQ multiplex PCR; TCRdb's copy has only in-frame clones and lacks some. The sample holds approximately 50,000 clones. Sequencing was performed on PBMCs. The receptors stem from a female donor in good health and CMV-seronegative.

The chain recombines TRBV5-1 with TRBJ2-1, with 9 positions matching TRBD1. CDR1 SGHRS and CDR2 YFSETQ come from the germline V gene. The CDR3 covers 14 residues. Trimming at V came to 4 bases and at J to 9 bases, leaving 8 bases not matched to a gene. The CDR3 loop is CASSRGQGGGEQFF. In nucleotides, the CDR3 is TGCGCCAGCAGCCGGGGACAGGGTGGTGGTGAGCAGTTCTTC.

J is TRBJ2-2 and V is TRBV9; the match to TRBD1 covers 10 bases. The CDR3 has 20 residues. Germline lookup yields CDR1 SGDLS and CDR2 YYNGEE. The trim removed 6 bases at V and 1 base at J, leaving 18 bases unmatched. For the CDR3, the DNA is TGTGCCAGCACTCGACAGGGGGCCGCCCTTACCCATTTGAACACCGGGGAGCTGTTTTTT. Protein: CASTRQGAALTHLNTGELFF. The whole variable domain, filled in from reference TRBV9 and TRBJ2-2, reads DSGVTQTPKHLITATGQRVTLRCSPRSGDLSVYWYQQSLDQGLQFLIQYYNGEERAKGNILERFSAQQFPDLHSELNLSSLELGDSALYFCASTRQGAALTHLNTGELFFGEGSRLTVL.

The chain employs TRBV18 and TRBJ1-1, with 9 positions matching TRBD1. The CDR3 has 14 residues. CDR1 and CDR2 (germline): KGHSH, LQKENI. V shed 6 bases and J 6 bases; nucleotides not matched to a gene: 8. In DNA, the CDR3 is TGTGCCAGCTCGCCGCTGGACAGGGGAGCTGAAGCTTTCTTT. Residues: CASSPLDRGAEAFF.

CDR3 in amino acids: CASSPRHSSSYEQYF. DNA for the CDR3: TGTGCCAGCAGCCCGCGCCACTCGAGCTCCTACGAGCAGTACTTC. The genes are TRBV9 and TRBJ2-7; no clear D gene. The CDR3 sequence is 15 residues long. V gave up 4 bases and J gave up 0 bases, with 14 bases separating them. Looked up from germline, CDR1 is SGDLS and CDR2 is YYNGEE.

The chain couples TRBV20-1 to TRBJ2-3; 7 bases are shared with TRBD1. Germline CDR1 DFQATT, CDR2 SNEGSKA (reference sequence). The CDR3 totals 11 residues. V was clipped by 6 bases and J by 14 bases; unmatched bases: 11. The chain's CDR3 is CSARRQGRPYF. The CDR3 nucleotides are TGCAGTGCACGGAGACAGGGAAGGCCGTATTTT.

This rearrangement joins TRBV9 to TRBJ2-1, with 9 bases matching TRBD1. The CDR3 totals 16 residues. The J segment lost 6 bases and the V segment lost 0 bases, leaving 7 bases of the junction unmatched. Germline V CDR1 and CDR2: SGDLS, YYNGEE. The DNA of the CDR3 is TGTGCCAGCAGCGTAGCTACGGGACAGGGACTCAATGAGCAGTTCTTC. Translation: CASSVATGQGLNEQFF. The complete variable domain, with remaining parts taken from reference TRBV9 and TRBJ2-1, reads DSGVTQTPKHLITATGQRVTLRCSPRSGDLSVYWYQQSLDQGLQFLIQYYNGEERAKGNILERFSAQQFPDLHSELNLSSLELGDSALYFCASSVATGQGLNEQFFGPGTRLTVL.

V usage is TRBV27 and J usage is TRBJ2-7; TRBD1 agrees at 8 bases. Germline V CDR1 and CDR2: MNHEY, SMNVEV (reference sequence). J lost 3 bases, V lost 6 bases, and 1 base had no gene match. The CDR3 totals 12 residues. The CDR3: CASSDRGYEQYF. DNA for the CDR3: TGTGCCAGCAGCGACAGGGGCTACGAGCAGTACTTC.

V usage is TRBV11-3 and J usage is TRBJ2-5; D perhaps matches TRBD2 (6 bases). Trimming removed 6 bases from V and 2 bases from J, with 13 bases in between. The CDR3 has 14 residues. Germline CDR1 and CDR2: SGHNT and YENEEA. CDR3 nucleotides: TGTGCCAGCAGGCCGGGGGTCGTTCAAGAGACCCAGTACTTC. This translates into CASRPGVVQETQYF. Variable domain in full (rest from reference TRBV11-3 and TRBJ2-5): EAGVVQSPRYKIIEKKQPVAFWCNPISGHNTLYWYLQNLGQGPELLIRYENEEAVDDSQLPKDRFSAERLKGVDSTLKIQPAELGDSAVYLCASRPGVVQETQYFGPGTRLLVL.

This chain links TRBV7-2 with TRBJ1-4; D remains ambiguous. Between the trimmed V and J ends, which lost 0 bases and 7 bases, there was a span of 6 bases. Germline values: CDR1 SGHTA, CDR2 FQGNSA. The CDR3 totals 13 residues. The CDR3: CASSLAYGEKLFF. In DNA form, the CDR3 reads TGTGCCAGCAGCTTAGCGTACGGTGAAAAACTGTTTTTT.

The chain uses TRBV10-3 and TRBJ1-1; perhaps TRBD1 as D (6 bases). CDR1 is ENHRY, CDR2 SYGVKD, per germline. Trimming pared 6 bases from V and 1 base from J, leaving 9 bases between. There are 13 residues in the CDR3. As DNA, the CDR3 is TGTGCCATCAGCTTAGGGGGGAACACTGAAGCTTTCTTT. Protein product: CAISLGGNTEAFF.

J is TRBJ1-6 and V is TRBV30; D is uncertain. The ends were cut back, 1 base at V and 10 bases at J, with 5 bases in the middle. Germline V gene lookup returns CDR1 GTSNPN and CDR2 SVGIG (reference sequence). The CDR3 covers 11 residues. This CDR3 reads CAWSAGSPLHF. CDR3 sequence (DNA): TGTGCCTGGAGTGCGGGATCACCCCTCCACTTT.

The gene calls are TRBV5-1 and TRBJ2-1; weak D call: TRBD1 (5 bases). Germline CDR1 SGHRS, CDR2 YFSETQ. Deletions cut 3 bases from V and 7 bases from J, with 11 bases between. The CDR3 runs 13 residues. CDR3 protein: CASSWSRQNEQFF. DNA of the CDR3: TGCGCCAGCAGCTGGTCTCGACAGAATGAGCAGTTCTTC.

This sequence joins TRBV10-3 and TRBJ2-7; possible D gene TRBD2, 5 bases. Trimming took 3 bases from V and 4 from J, leaving 7 bases between them. This CDR3 spans 12 amino acids. Germline V CDR1 and CDR2: ENHRY, SYGVKD. CDR3 nucleotide sequence: TGTGCCATCAGTGACGGGGTATACGAGCAGTACTTC. This encodes CAISDGVYEQYF.

The rearrangement uses TRBV19 and TRBJ1-2; D is perhaps TRBD1 (6 bases). The length of the CDR3 is 13 residues. Looked up from germline, CDR1 is LNHDA and CDR2 is SQIVND (reference sequence). V was trimmed by 3 bases and J by 4 bases, leaving 9 bases between them. CDR3: CASSILDSYGYTF. The CDR3 DNA sequence: TGTGCCAGTAGTATCCTGGACAGCTATGGCTACACCTTC.

CDR3 in amino acids: CASSFLRGAGNTIYF. For the CDR3, the DNA is TGTGCCAGCAGCTTCCTCAGGGGGGCCGGAAACACCATATATTTT. The chain combines TRBV11-3 with TRBJ1-3, with TRBD1 matching 7 bases. This CDR3 spans 15 amino acids. The V gene end was trimmed by 3 bases and the J gene end by 4 bases; junction bases not matched to a gene: 6. Germline V lookup: CDR1 SGHNT, CDR2 YENEEA.

The chain joins TRBV19 to TRBJ1-4; D gene ambiguous. Germline V gene sequence: CDR1 LNHDA, CDR2 SQIVND (reference sequence). The CDR3 has 13 amino acids. The V end was cut by 7 bases, the J end by 5 bases, with 11 bases between. CDR3 sequence reads: CASTPTRNEKLFF. DNA of the CDR3: TGTGCCAGTACCCCGACCAGGAATGAAAAACTGTTTTTT.

The V gene is TRBV4-1, the J gene TRBJ2-1; 9 nucleotides line up with TRBD2. The CDR3 has 18 amino acids. Germline values: CDR1 MGHRA, CDR2 YSYEKL. V lost 0 bases and J lost 7; bases outside the gene matches: 13. The CDR3 region is CASSQDEIAAGGRNEQFF. CDR3 nucleotides: TGCGCCAGCAGCCAAGATGAGATCGCGGCGGGAGGGAGAAATGAGCAGTTCTTC.

The chain is built from TRBV7-6 and TRBJ1-2; no firm D call. Germline CDR1 is SGHVS and CDR2 is FNYEAQ. This CDR3 spans 14 amino acids. The V end lost 5 bases, the J end lost 2 bases, and 12 bases lay between the germline ends. The DNA of the CDR3 is TGTGCCAGCAGCCCGACGGAGTTGAACTATGGCTACACCTTC. Translating gives CASSPTELNYGYTF. The variable domain in full, completed from reference TRBV7-6 and TRBJ1-2, reads GAGVSQSPRYKVTKRGQDVALRCDPISGHVSLYWYRQALGQGPEFLTYFNYEAQQDKSGLPNDRFSAERPEGSISTLTIQRTEQRDSAMYRCASSPTELNYGYTFGSGTRLTVV.

This chain links TRBV6-5 with TRBJ1-2; D may be TRBD1 (5 bases). The germline V gene encodes CDR1 MNHEY and CDR2 SVGAGI. Trimming took off 1 base at V and 6 bases at J, with 12 bases between the two ends. The CDR3 is 14 amino acids. For the CDR3, the DNA is TGTGCCAGCAGTTACTTTGGGACTAGCGATGGCTACACCTTC. Translated, it gives CASSYFGTSDGYTF.

The rearrangement uses TRBV9 and TRBJ2-7, with TRBD2 as a possible D gene (7 bases). CDR1 is SGDLS, CDR2 YYNGEE, per germline. V dropped 2 bases and J dropped 2 bases, with 11 bases sitting between them. CDR3 length: 14 amino acids. CDR3: CASSVGGGTYEQYF. In DNA, the CDR3 is TGTGCCAGCAGCGTTGGGGGGGGCACCTACGAGCAGTACTTC.

V usage is TRBV30 and J usage is TRBJ2-1; 10 bases align to TRBD2. CDR1 GTSNPN and CDR2 SVGIG come from the germline V gene (reference sequence). The CDR3 extends over 15 amino acids. Trimming removed 4 bases from V and 4 bases from J; junction bases left unmatched: 7. In nucleotides, the CDR3 is TGTGCCTGGACTCCGCTAGCGGGAGCTTACAATGAGCAGTTCTTC. Residues: CAWTPLAGAYNEQFF.

V usage is TRBV2 and J usage is TRBJ2-4, with 8 positions matching TRBD1. The CDR3 has 14 residues. Germline CDR1 SNHLY, CDR2 FYNNEI. V dropped 2 bases and J dropped 4; count of bases not matched to a gene: 1. The CDR3 here is CASSERQGKNIQYF. The CDR3 DNA is TGTGCCAGCAGTGAAAGACAGGGGAAAAACATTCAGTACTTC. Filled out from reference TRBV2 and TRBJ2-4, the complete variable domain reads EPEVTQTPSHQVTQMGQEVILRCVPISNHLYFYWYRQILGQKVEFLVSFYNNEISEKSEIFDDQFSVERPDGSNFTLKIRSTKLEDSAMYFCASSERQGKNIQYFGAGTRLSVL.

The chain recombines TRBV19 with TRBJ2-1; maybe TRBD2 (7 bases). Germline-derived CDR1 and CDR2 are LNHDA and SQIVND (reference sequence). V lost 1 base and J 8 bases, leaving 9 bases between the germline ends. CDR3 size: 13 residues. CDR3 loop: CASSIGGGDEQFF. Written as DNA, the CDR3 is TGTGCCAGTAGTATAGGAGGGGGGGATGAGCAGTTCTTC.

V gene TRBV2 combines with J gene TRBJ2-5, with D tentatively TRBD2 (6 bases). Looked up from germline, CDR1 is SNHLY and CDR2 is FYNNEI. Trimming took off 8 bases at V and 2 bases at J, with 12 bases between the two ends. The CDR3 totals 13 residues. DNA for the CDR3: TGTGCCAGCCGGCGGGACCCACAAGAGACCCAGTACTTC. It specifies CASRRDPQETQYF.

The rearrangement joins TRBV7-8 to TRBJ2-7; tentative D call: TRBD1 (6 bases). The CDR3 loop spans 14 amino acids. Germline V CDR1 and CDR2: SGHVS, FQNEAQ. Trimming left V 1 base short and J 6 bases short, with 13 bases between. Here the CDR3 reads CASSLDRDLGEQYF. In DNA, the CDR3 is TGTGCCAGCAGCTTAGACAGGGATTTGGGCGAGCAGTACTTC.

The rearrangement uses TRBV6-5 and TRBJ2-7; 12 bases line up with TRBD2. Germline lookup yields CDR1 MNHEY and CDR2 SVGAGI. V dropped 11 bases and J dropped 2; count of bases not matched to a gene: 4. This CDR3 spans 13 amino acids. In DNA form, the CDR3 reads TGTGCCGTGACTAGCGGGAGACCCTACGAGCAGTACTTC. Encoded protein: CAVTSGRPYEQYF.

The chain joins TRBV23-1 to TRBJ1-5; TRBD1 agrees at 7 bases. TRBV23-1 is sorted into the ORF group, with uncertain function. This CDR3 region has 15 residues. Trimming took 8 bases from V and 5 from J; bases not matched to a gene: 12. The CDR3 protein is CASPLRDSFYQPQHF. The CDR3 region has the DNA TGCGCCAGCCCACTGAGGGACAGCTTTTATCAGCCCCAGCATTTT.

This chain uses TRBV7-9 with TRBJ2-2, with 9 bases that match TRBD1. Trimming cost V 5 bases and J 1 base; bases outside gene matches: 2. Germline-derived CDR1 and CDR2 are SEHNR and FQNEAQ (reference sequence). The CDR3 is 15 residues long. The chain's CDR3 is CASSDRGMNTGELFF. The DNA for the CDR3 is TGTGCCAGCAGCGACAGGGGGATGAACACCGGGGAGCTGTTTTTT.

The chain joins TRBV30 to TRBJ1-5, with D tentatively TRBD1 (6 bases). The CDR3 has 16 residues. Per germline, CDR1 GTSNPN and CDR2 SVGIG (reference sequence). Trimming took 4 bases from V and 3 from J, leaving 19 bases between them. The CDR3 sequence is CAWTAGTPTPNQPQHF. In DNA form, the CDR3 reads TGTGCCTGGACTGCCGGGACACCTACTCCCAATCAGCCCCAGCATTTT.